The 4 T cell receptor beta chains reported below all come from one sample, sequenced in a study of technical replicates of blood from several donors. Sequencing was performed with immunoSEQ multiplex PCR; in TCRdb, only in-frame clones are kept and a portion is missing. The repertoire holds 80,000 to 100,000 clones, with 90% to 95% as singletons. Sequenced sample: T cells isolated from PBMCs. The receptors were sampled from a human donor in good health.

The rearrangement joins TRBV4-1 to TRBJ2-3; TRBD2 matches 7 bases. CDR1 and CDR2 from the germline V gene are MGHRA and YSYEKL. This CDR3 region has 16 residues. V lost 0 bases and J lost 5; bases outside the gene matches: 8. The CDR3 sequence is CASSQDGSGREDTQYF. CDR3 sequence (DNA): TGCGCCAGCAGCCAAGATGGTAGCGGGCGAGAAGATACGCAGTATTTT.

The chain carries TRBV19 and TRBJ1-4, with a possible D match to TRBD1 (5 bases). The CDR3 totals 16 residues. CDR1 is LNHDA, CDR2 SQIVND, per germline (reference sequence). Trimming pared 7 bases from V and 4 bases from J, leaving 19 bases between. The CDR3 nucleotides are TGTGCCAGTACCGAGAGGACAAGGGGACTTAATGAAAAACTGTTTTTT. Its translation: CASTERTRGLNEKLFF.

J is TRBJ2-5 and V is TRBV19; TRBD2 aligns across 7 bases. J lost 5 bases, V lost 4 bases, and 10 bases had no gene match. The CDR3 loop spans 15 amino acids. Germline V CDR1 and CDR2: LNHDA, SQIVND (reference sequence). The CDR3 DNA sequence: TGTGCCAGTAGTACCCGGACTAGGCGAGGGGAGACCCAGTACTTC. Translation: CASSTRTRRGETQYF.

This chain uses TRBV19 with TRBJ2-1; D might be TRBD2 (5 bases). The ends were cut back, 7 bases at V and 4 bases at J, with 17 bases in the middle. CDR3 length: 15 amino acids. Germline V gives CDR1 LNHDA, CDR2 SQIVND (reference sequence). In nucleotides, the CDR3 is TGTGCCAGTACCCCCACGGTAGCGTCATACAATGAGCAGTTCTTC. Amino acids: CASTPTVASYNEQFF.